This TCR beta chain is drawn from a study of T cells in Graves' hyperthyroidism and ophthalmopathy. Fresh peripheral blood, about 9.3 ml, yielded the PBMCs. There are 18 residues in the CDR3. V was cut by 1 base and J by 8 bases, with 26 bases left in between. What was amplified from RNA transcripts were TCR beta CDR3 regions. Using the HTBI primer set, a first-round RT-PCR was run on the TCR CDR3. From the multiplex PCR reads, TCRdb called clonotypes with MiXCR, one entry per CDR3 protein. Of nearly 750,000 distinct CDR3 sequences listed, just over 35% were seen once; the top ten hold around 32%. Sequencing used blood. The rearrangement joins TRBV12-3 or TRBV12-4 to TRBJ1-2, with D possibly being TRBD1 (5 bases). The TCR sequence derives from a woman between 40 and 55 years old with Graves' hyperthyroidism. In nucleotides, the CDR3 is TGTGCCAGCAGTTTAGGTGTTGGAGTAAGGGGCACTGCCGGCGGCTACACCTTC. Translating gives CASSLGVGVRGTAGGYTF.